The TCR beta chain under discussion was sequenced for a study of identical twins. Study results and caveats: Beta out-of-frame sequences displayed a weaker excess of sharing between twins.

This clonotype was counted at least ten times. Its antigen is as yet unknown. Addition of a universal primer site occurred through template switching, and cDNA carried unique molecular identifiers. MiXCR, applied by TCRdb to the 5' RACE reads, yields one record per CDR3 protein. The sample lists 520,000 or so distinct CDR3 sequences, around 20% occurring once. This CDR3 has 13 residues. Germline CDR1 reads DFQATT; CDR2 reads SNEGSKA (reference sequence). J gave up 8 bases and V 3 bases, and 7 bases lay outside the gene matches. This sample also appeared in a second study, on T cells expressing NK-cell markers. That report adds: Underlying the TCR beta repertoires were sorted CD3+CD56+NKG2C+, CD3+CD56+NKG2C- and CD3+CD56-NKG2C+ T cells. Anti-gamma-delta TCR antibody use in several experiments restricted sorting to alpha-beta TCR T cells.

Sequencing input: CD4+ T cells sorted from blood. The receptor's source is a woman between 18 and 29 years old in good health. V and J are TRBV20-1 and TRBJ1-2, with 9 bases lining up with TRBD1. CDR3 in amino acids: CSASPGQGIGYTF. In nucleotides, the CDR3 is TGCAGTGCTAGTCCGGGACAGGGAATCGGCTACACCTTC.